These 9 T cell receptor beta chains were all obtained from the same sample, sequenced in a study of identical twins. MiXCR was run by TCRdb on the 5' RACE reads, yielding one entry per CDR3 protein. Here the sample spans around 550,000 distinct CDR3 sequences, approximately 16% being singletons. These same data were also listed under a study on yellow fever vaccine responses in identical twins.

Sequencing input: CD4+ T cells sorted from blood. The receptors stem from a woman in her late teens or twenties in good health.

The chain is built from TRBV5-1 and TRBJ2-3; perhaps D is TRBD1 or TRBD2 (5 bases each). Trimming shortened V by 0 bases and J by 6 bases, and 14 bases separated the two germline ends. The length of the CDR3 is 15 residues. CDR1 and CDR2 (germline): SGHRS, YFSETQ. CDR3 sequence reads: CASSLAGPGKDTQYF. The CDR3 region has the DNA TGCGCCAGCAGCTTGGCGGGACCGGGAAAGGATACGCAGTATTTT.

The chain has TRBV24-1 and TRBJ1-1, with TRBD1 as a possible D gene (5 bases). Trimming took 3 bases from V and 5 from J, leaving 12 bases between them. The CDR3 consists of 14 residues. Germline CDR1 is KGHDR and CDR2 is SFDVKD. The CDR3 loop reads CATSDGVWGTEAFF. The CDR3 DNA is TGTGCCACCAGTGATGGGGTATGGGGGACTGAAGCTTTCTTT.

There are a few counts of this clonotype. V usage is TRBV11-2 and J usage is TRBJ2-1; 9 nucleotides line up with TRBD2. This CDR3 contains 16 residues. CDR1 is SGHAT and CDR2 is FQNNGV in the germline V gene. Trimming removed 5 bases from V and 5 bases from J; junction bases left unmatched: 10. This CDR3 is CASSPRVAGDNNEQFF. The CDR3, as DNA: TGTGCCAGCAGCCCTAGGGTAGCGGGGGATAACAATGAGCAGTTCTTC.

This chain links TRBV4-2 with TRBJ1-4; 7 bases agree with TRBD1. V gave up 1 base and J gave up 1 base; unmatched junction bases: 3. Germline V lookup: CDR1 LGHNA, CDR2 YNFKEQ. This CDR3 spans 16 amino acids. The CDR3 protein is CASSQGPGGTNEKLFF. The CDR3 bases are TGTGCCAGCAGCCAAGGTCCAGGGGGAACTAATGAAAAACTGTTTTTT.

The J gene is TRBJ2-1, the V gene TRBV5-5; D possibly corresponds to TRBD1 (7 bases). CDR3 length: 14 amino acids. The germline V gene encodes CDR1 SGHKS and CDR2 YYEKEE (reference sequence). V was pared by 0 bases and J by 8 bases, with 12 bases between. The CDR3 sequence is CASSLGRGQDEQFF. For the CDR3, the DNA is TGTGCCAGCAGCTTGGGGAGGGGGCAGGATGAGCAGTTCTTC.

The genes are TRBV12-3 or TRBV12-4 and TRBJ2-1, with D unclear. Between the trimmed V and J ends, which lost 5 bases and 6 bases, there was a span of 8 bases. The CDR3 extends over 12 amino acids. CDR3 nucleotide sequence: TGTGCCAGCAGTCTGTTCTTCAATGAGCAGTTCTTC. This codes for CASSLFFNEQFF.

This chain connects TRBV6-1 to TRBJ2-5, with D possibly TRBD2 on 5 matching bases. The V gene's germline CDR1 is MNHNS and CDR2 SASEGT. The CDR3 length is 15 residues. V shed 5 bases and J shed 3 bases, with 16 bases lying between them. For the CDR3, the DNA is TGTGCCAGCAGTCCCGGGATCTCAGAAGAAGAGACCCAGTACTTC. Protein: CASSPGISEEETQYF.

The J gene is TRBJ2-7, the V gene TRBV4-1, with TRBD1 matching over 8 bases. The V and J ends lost 4 bases and 2 bases, in that order; junction bases with no gene match: 10. Looked up from germline, CDR1 is MGHRA and CDR2 is YSYEKL. The CDR3 has 16 amino acids. The chain's CDR3 is CASSRADRGGTYEQYF. The CDR3 nucleotides are TGCGCCAGCAGCCGAGCCGACAGGGGAGGAACCTACGAGCAGTACTTC.

The chain has TRBV3-1 and TRBJ1-6; D is unresolved. The CDR3 is 13 amino acids. Deletions cut 0 bases from V and 10 bases from J, with 7 bases between. Germline V CDR1 and CDR2: LGHDT, YNNKEL (reference sequence). The chain's CDR3 is CASSQDRGSPLHF. Here the CDR3 DNA reads TGTGCCAGCAGCCAAGATAGAGGGTCACCCCTCCACTTT.